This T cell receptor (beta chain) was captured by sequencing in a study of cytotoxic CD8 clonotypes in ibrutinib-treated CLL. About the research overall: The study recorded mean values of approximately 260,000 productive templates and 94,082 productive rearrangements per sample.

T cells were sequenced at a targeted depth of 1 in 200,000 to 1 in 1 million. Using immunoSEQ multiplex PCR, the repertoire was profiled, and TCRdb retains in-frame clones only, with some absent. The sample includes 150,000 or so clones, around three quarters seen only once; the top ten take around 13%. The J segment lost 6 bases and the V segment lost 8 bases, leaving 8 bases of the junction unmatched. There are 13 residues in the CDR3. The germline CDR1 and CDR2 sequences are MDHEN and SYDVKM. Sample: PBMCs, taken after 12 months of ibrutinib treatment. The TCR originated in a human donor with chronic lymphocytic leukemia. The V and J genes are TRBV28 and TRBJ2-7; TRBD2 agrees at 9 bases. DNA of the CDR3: TGTGCCAGCGCCAGGACTAGCGTCGGCGAGCAGTACTTC. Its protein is CASARTSVGEQYF.